This T cell receptor beta chain was identified during a study of T cells after yellow fever vaccination (dated by TCRdb to between 2018 and 2021). In terms of the full investigation: Libraries from fractions with low cell numbers were prepared with the SMART-Seq v4 Ultra Low Input RNA kit. Blood samples were taken at several timepoints before and after primary and secondary immunization, and bulk PBMC replicates and cell subsets were isolated. Two healthy male donors, one aged 18 to 30 and one aged 30 to 40 years, made up the cohort. To follow T-cell clones before and after both primary and booster YFV17D yellow fever vaccination, bulk TCR alpha and beta repertoires underwent longitudinal sequencing. Beyond this particular receptor, the publication reports: A small share of clonotypes was detected in both CD4 and CD8 compartments, with the overlap likely arising from convergent recombination. Because only two donors were included in the study, the extent to which the findings can be generalized is limited. Compared with the primary T-cell response, the secondary T-cell response was faster but weaker, reaching its peak on day 5 rather than on day 15. Because abundant contaminating clonotypes from the bulk population could be contained in FACS-sorted repertoires, computational filtering was required. After the booster, most clones that had expanded after primary vaccination were detected again (approximately 96% of CD4 and around nine tenths of CD8), suggesting broad maintenance of memory.

TCR cDNA was synthesized by 5'RACE template switching, through which a universal primer site and unique molecular identifiers were introduced. Priming for cDNA synthesis came from both the TCR alpha and TCR beta constant segments. Library amplification involved two PCR steps, and the second step added sample barcodes and sequencing adapters. Libraries were sequenced on Illumina HiSeq 2500 (2x100 bp) or NovaSeq (2x150 bp). The paper's processing steps were these. MIGEC was used to demultiplex reads and collapse the reads into UMI consensus sequences, and MiXCR was used for V(D)J alignment. Clonotypes responding to the vaccine were identified with edgeR on replicate PBMC samples, with the criteria of FDR below 0.01 and a log2 fold change above 5 up to day 15. Each bulk clonotype received a CD4 or CD8 identity based on whether the sequenced CD4 or CD8 repertoire contained that clonotype at higher abundance. TCRdb cleaned the public reads at Q25 with fastp, built clones with MiXCR and kept in-frame beta chains. Rows with one shared CDR3 protein collapse into an entry with the most common genes and DNA. TCRdb assigned the V and J calls; the authors' analysis was not used. The sample table lists over 150,000 distinct CDR3 sequences, approximately 6% of them with a count of one. The top ten constitute under 3% of the sample.

Explained via the paper, the treatment or condition label denotes: live attenuated yellow fever vaccine strain. PBMCs were isolated from peripheral blood using a standard Ficoll-Paque protocol. Dynabeads CD4 and CD8 positive selection kits were used to isolate the CD4 and CD8 T-cell fractions. TriZol was used to extract RNA from bulk PBMCs, from CD4 and CD8 fractions, and from dextramer-positive and dextramer-negative fractions. With respect to this clonotype: The antigen this receptor binds is unknown. Base qualities are missing; no much larger clone stands one base away.

The germline V and J ends show losses of 5 bases and 5 bases respectively, and no gene match explains 9 bases of the junction. The CDR3 holds 16 amino acids from the cysteine to the phenylalanine. Only CDR3 DNA remains: 48 bases, in frame from the first base. CDR1 SGHTA and CDR2 FQGTGA were looked up in the germline V gene. This TCR came from a man aged 18 to 30 who received the YFV17D yellow fever vaccine. The specimen comprised CD4+ T cells sorted from PBMCs, sampled on the day of the first yellow fever vaccination. The chain is encoded by TRBV7-3 joined to TRBJ2-5, with 12 bases matching TRBD2. The CDR3 sequence is CASSPRGLAGTETQYF. Read as DNA, the sequence is TGTGCCAGCAGCCCCCGTGGACTAGCGGGGACTGAGACCCAGTACTTC. Here the CDR3 is joined to the reference TRBV7-3 and TRBJ2-5 genes, and the full variable domain is: GAGVSQTPSNKVTEKGKYVELRCDPISGHTALYWYRQSLGQGPEFLIYFQGTGAADDSGLPNDRFFAVRPEGSVSTLKIQRTERGDSAVYLCASSPRGLAGTETQYFGPGTRLLVL.